Below, 28 T cell receptor beta chains from the same sample are listed, as sequenced in a study of T-cell reconstitution after alpha-beta-depleted transplantation in children. Unique molecular identifiers were incorporated into the prepared TCRbeta library. Using its own MiXCR run on the PCR reads, TCRdb lists one record per CDR3 protein. The sample consists of 250,000 to 300,000 distinct CDR3 sequences, roughly 9.1% of them appearing once. The material was PBMCs, obtained before TCRalphabeta/CD19-depleted stem cell transplant. The receptors come from a boy younger than two with acute myeloid leukemia, due to receive a stem cell transplant.

This clonotype was recorded at least ten times. J is TRBJ2-1 and V is TRBV9; 9 bases map to TRBD2. Germline assignment: CDR1 SGDLS and CDR2 YYNGEE. The V and J ends lost 0 bases and 1 base, in that order; junction bases with no gene match: 2. This CDR3 is 16 amino acids long. CDR3: CASSVDAGGSYNEQFF. CDR3 coding DNA: TGTGCCAGCAGCGTAGATGCGGGGGGGTCCTACAATGAGCAGTTCTTC.

The rearrangement joins TRBV6-2 or TRBV6-3 to TRBJ1-1, with 9 bases lining up with TRBD1. The CDR3 covers 18 residues. Trimming at V came to 2 bases and at J to 3 bases, leaving 13 bases not matched to a gene. The germline V gene has CDR1 MNHEY and CDR2 SVGEGT. Here the CDR3 DNA reads TGTGCCAGCAGTTACCAGGGACAGGGAGGATGGCTGGACACTGAAGCTTTCTTT. This translates into CASSYQGQGGWLDTEAFF.

This clonotype showed up many times. This CDR3 is CASSAPRVGANVLTF. CDR3 DNA: TGTGCCAGCAGCGCCCCCAGGGTCGGGGCCAACGTCCTGACTTTC. This chain connects TRBV11-2 to TRBJ2-6, with a weak D call TRBD1 (5 bases). The CDR3 loop spans 15 amino acids. Germline V CDR1 and CDR2: SGHAT, FQNNGV. The ends were cut back, 5 bases at V and 4 bases at J, with 12 bases in the middle.

V usage is TRBV20-1 and J usage is TRBJ1-3; D unclear. This CDR3 has 13 amino acids. V was trimmed by 5 bases and J by 5 bases, leaving 13 bases between them. Germline CDR1 is DFQATT and CDR2 is SNEGSKA (reference sequence). CDR3 amino acids: CSAAGLRRNTIYF. The CDR3 DNA reads TGCAGTGCTGCCGGACTTCGGAGAAACACCATATATTTT.

The chain combines TRBV28 with TRBJ2-1; 8 bases map to TRBD2. Losses at the gene ends were 7 bases for V and 8 bases for J; bases not matched to a gene: 16. The CDR3 consists of 16 residues. CDR1 and CDR2 (germline): MDHEN, SYDVKM. CDR3 sequence: CASIDAGGPRLDEQFF. CDR3 nucleotide sequence: TGTGCCAGCATTGACGCGGGGGGCCCTCGTTTAGATGAGCAGTTCTTC.

This chain connects TRBV7-9 to TRBJ2-5; possibly TRBD2 for D (6 bases). CDR1 and CDR2 (germline): SEHNR, FQNEAQ (reference sequence). V lost 6 bases to trimming and J lost 4 bases, with 15 bases between them. This CDR3 is built from 14 residues. The CDR3 DNA reads TGTGCCAGCAGGCAGGGAGGTTCCCTAGAGACCCAGTACTTC. Encoded protein: CASRQGGSLETQYF.

This clonotype was picked up many times. The chain carries TRBV5-1 and TRBJ1-6, with D uncertain. Germline assignment: CDR1 SGHRS and CDR2 YFSETQ. There are 13 residues in the CDR3. Trimming took 5 bases from V and 6 from J, leaving 9 bases between them. The CDR3 nucleotides read TGCGCCAGCAGGCTACAGCCTAATTCACCCCTCCACTTT. Translation: CASRLQPNSPLHF.

A word on this clonotype: Possible read error: a much larger clone is one base away. The genes are TRBV20-1 and TRBJ2-7; 7 bases match TRBD1. This CDR3 is 14 amino acids long. In germline, CDR1 is DFQATT, CDR2 SNEGSKA (reference sequence). This CDR3 reads CSASSDRPTYDQYF. The CDR3 region has the DNA TGCAGTGCTAGTTCGGACAGGCCTACCTACGACCAGTACTTC.

This clonotype has a count of ten or more. J is TRBJ2-7 and V is TRBV5-1, with 12 bases that match TRBD1. The germline V gene has CDR1 SGHRS and CDR2 YFSETQ. Losses at the gene ends were 4 bases for V and 2 bases for J; bases not matched to a gene: 4. This CDR3 spans 15 amino acids. The CDR3 sequence is CASSPGTGGPYEQYF. CDR3 nucleotides: TGCGCCAGCAGCCCCGGGACAGGGGGCCCCTACGAGCAGTACTTC.

This clonotype was counted many times. The CDR3 nucleotides are TGTGCCACCAGCAGAGAACAGGCTGTTTACTACGAGCAGTACTTC. Translation: CATSREQAVYYEQYF. The rearrangement links TRBV15 to TRBJ2-7; tentative D call: TRBD1 (5 bases). This CDR3 is 15 amino acids long. V lost 0 bases and J lost 3, with 12 bases in between. Germline assignment: CDR1 LNHNV and CDR2 YYDKDF (reference sequence).

This clonotype was recorded many times. The CDR3 loop reads CASSVEGETQYF. CDR3 nucleotide sequence: TGTGCCAGCAGTGTGGAGGGAGAGACCCAGTACTTC. The chain combines TRBV2 with TRBJ2-5; D might be TRBD2 (6 bases). V dropped 4 bases and J dropped 4 bases, with 7 bases sitting between them. The CDR3 spans 12 residues. Per germline, CDR1 SNHLY and CDR2 FYNNEI.

This clonotype was seen many times. The chain joins TRBV3-1 to TRBJ2-6, with TRBD1 matching over 7 bases. The J segment lost 4 bases and the V segment lost 2 bases, leaving 8 bases of the junction unmatched. The CDR3 has 17 amino acids. Germline CDR1 LGHDT, CDR2 YNNKEL (reference sequence). The CDR3 DNA follows: TGTGCCAGCAGCCAAAGGGGGCGCTTAGTGGGGGCCAACGTCCTGACTTTC. Translating it yields CASSQRGRLVGANVLTF.

Worth noting for this clonotype: This clone may be a read error of a much larger clone one base away. J is TRBJ2-7 and V is TRBV6-2 or TRBV6-3; D is uncertain. The CDR3 totals 14 residues. Germline values: CDR1 MNHEY, CDR2 SVGEGT. The CDR3 nucleotides read TGTGCCAGCAGTTACACTGGATCCTCCTACGGGCAGTACTTC. This encodes CASSYTGSSYGQYF.

The chain uses TRBV20-1 and TRBJ2-7; maybe TRBD2 (7 bases). The V and J ends lost 3 bases and 0 bases respectively, with 18 bases between them. Per germline, CDR1 DFQATT and CDR2 SNEGSKA (reference sequence). The CDR3 consists of 16 residues. CDR3: CSARDPRGTTSYEQYF. The CDR3, as DNA: TGCAGTGCTAGGGACCCGAGGGGGACTACCTCCTACGAGCAGTACTTC.

This clonotype has at least ten counts. The CDR3 DNA is TGTGCCATCAGCAGACAGAGCTACGAGCAGTACTTC. Protein product: CAISRQSYEQYF. The genes are TRBV10-3 and TRBJ2-7; D is possibly TRBD1 (5 bases). The CDR3 runs to 12 residues. Deletions cut 6 bases from V and 3 bases from J, with 9 bases between. The germline CDR1 and CDR2 sequences are ENHRY and SYGVKD.

This clonotype has ten or more counts. This sequence joins TRBV6-2 or TRBV6-3 and TRBJ1-1; D remains ambiguous. CDR1 and CDR2 from the germline V gene are MNHEY and SVGEGT. The V gene lost 1 base and the J gene lost 3 bases, with 15 bases spanning the gap. This CDR3 has 16 residues. The CDR3 loop is CASSYWGLGRHTEAFF. As DNA, the CDR3 is TGTGCCAGCAGTTACTGGGGTTTGGGCCGACACACTGAAGCTTTCTTT.

The chain carries TRBV7-9 and TRBJ1-6, with TRBD1 as a possible D gene (6 bases). This CDR3 region has 16 residues. V was shortened by 4 bases and J by 13 bases, with 23 bases between the two germline ends. Germline-derived CDR1 and CDR2 are SEHNR and FQNEAQ (reference sequence). The CDR3 DNA reads as TGTGCCAGCAGCTCGTGGACAGCCCTTGGGGGTGCGCCCCTCCACTTT. Translation gives CASSSWTALGGAPLHF.

This clonotype occurred many times. The chain uses TRBV4-2 and TRBJ2-3, with TRBD1 matching over 8 bases. From germline, CDR1 is LGHNA and CDR2 YNFKEQ. The CDR3 has 17 amino acids. The ends lost 1 base at V and 3 bases at J; junction bases unmatched: 9. The CDR3, as DNA: TGTGCCAGCAGCCAAGTGGCGGACAGGGAAGGAACAGATACGCAGTATTTT. Amino acid sequence: CASSQVADREGTDTQYF.

This clonotype showed up many times. V gene TRBV12-3 or TRBV12-4 combines with J gene TRBJ2-3; TRBD2 matches 7 bases. This CDR3 comprises 16 residues. V was clipped by 5 bases and J by 2 bases; unmatched bases: 10. The CDR3 DNA reads as TGTGCCAGCAGTCCTCTAGCGGTAGCTCTCACAGATACGCAGTATTTT. Protein: CASSPLAVALTDTQYF.

The table lists this clonotype with many counts. The chain combines TRBV7-6 with TRBJ1-6; unclear D gene. The CDR3 loop spans 12 amino acids. Trimming shortened V by 0 bases and J by 8 bases, and 2 bases separated the two germline ends. The germline CDR1 and CDR2 sequences are SGHVS and FNYEAQ. CDR3 nucleotides: TGTGCCAGCAGCTTAGCGGATTCACCCCTCCACTTT. Translating it yields CASSLADSPLHF.

The genes are TRBV18 and TRBJ2-7; the match to TRBD1 covers 9 bases. V lost 4 bases and J lost 3; bases outside the gene matches: 4. The CDR3 extends over 14 amino acids. The germline V gene encodes CDR1 KGHSH and CDR2 LQKENI. CDR3 in amino acids: CASSRTGALYEQYF. CDR3 DNA sequence: TGTGCCAGCTCACGGACAGGGGCCCTCTACGAGCAGTACTTC. Full variable domain (remainder filled in from reference TRBV18 and TRBJ2-7): NAGVMQNPRHLVRRRGQEARLRCSPMKGHSHVYWYRQLPEEGLKFMVYLQKENIIDESGMPKERFSAEFPKEGPSILRIQQVVRGDSAAYFCASSRTGALYEQYFGPGTRLTVT.

The rearrangement links TRBV7-3 to TRBJ2-2; 8 nucleotides agree with TRBD2. Losses at the gene ends were 5 bases for V and 4 bases for J; bases not matched to a gene: 6. Germline loops: CDR1 SGHTA, CDR2 FQGTGA. The length of the CDR3 is 15 residues. In DNA form, the CDR3 reads TGTGCCAGCAGCCGGTCGGGGGGGCCCACCGGGGAGCTGTTTTTT. It is translated as CASSRSGGPTGELFF.

This clonotype was counted ten times or more. The gene calls are TRBV10-3 and TRBJ2-7; a possible D gene is TRBD2 (5 bases). Germline V CDR1 and CDR2: ENHRY, SYGVKD. The length of the CDR3 is 13 residues. V lost 4 bases to trimming and J lost 6 bases, with 13 bases between them. Here the CDR3 reads CAISARDGREQYF. The CDR3, as DNA: TGTGCCATCAGTGCCCGGGATGGGCGCGAGCAGTACTTC.

This clonotype was counted ten times or more. This rearrangement joins TRBV3-1 to TRBJ2-5; 7 positions agree with TRBD2. This CDR3 comprises 15 residues. Unmatched junction bases numbered 5, after V lost 3 bases and J lost 1 base. Germline V gene data show CDR1 as LGHDT and CDR2 as YNNKEL (reference sequence). The DNA for the CDR3 is TGTGCCAGCAGCCAGCGGGGGAGATTCCAAGAGACCCAGTACTTC. Its protein product is CASSQRGRFQETQYF.

This clonotype was found a few times. V is TRBV7-2 and J is TRBJ2-7; the match to TRBD2 covers 7 bases. This CDR3 is built from 16 residues. J was trimmed by 2 bases and V by 1 base; bases with no gene match: 8. In germline, CDR1 is SGHTA, CDR2 FQGNSA. The CDR3 sequence: CASSLGSGGTPYEQYF. CDR3 sequence (DNA): TGTGCCAGCAGCTTAGGGTCCGGGGGGACTCCCTACGAGCAGTACTTC.

The chain is built from TRBV29-1 and TRBJ2-7; 7 nucleotides match TRBD2. The V segment lost 4 bases and the J segment 2 bases; nucleotides outside the gene matches: 5. Per germline, CDR1 SQVTM and CDR2 ANQGSEA. The CDR3 is made up of 13 amino acids. CDR3 bases: TGCAGCGTTGGTATTGGGGGGGCCTACGAGCAGTACTTC. It yields the protein CSVGIGGAYEQYF.

This clonotype occurred a few times. The chain combines TRBV15 with TRBJ1-6, with D maybe TRBD1 (5 bases). The germline CDR1 and CDR2 sequences are LNHNV and YYDKDF (reference sequence). The CDR3 runs to 15 residues. V gave up 0 bases and J gave up 6 bases, with 9 bases separating them. The CDR3 loop is CATSRDDSPNSPLHF. The CDR3 bases are TGTGCCACCAGCAGAGACGACAGCCCTAATTCACCCCTCCACTTT. Based on the CDR3 plus reference TRBV15 and TRBJ1-6, the full variable domain is DAMVIQNPRYQVTQFGKPVTLSCSQTLNHNVMYWYQQKSSQAPKLLFHYYDKDFNNEADTPDNFQSRRPNTSFCFLDIRSPGLGDTAMYLCATSRDDSPNSPLHFGNGTRLTVT.

In this sample, this clonotype turned up many times. V and J are TRBV7-9 and TRBJ2-3; 9 positions agree with TRBD1. The V gene's germline CDR1 is SEHNR and CDR2 FQNEAQ (reference sequence). CDR3 length: 14 amino acids. Germline trimming cut 4 bases from V and 4 bases from J; bases unmatched to any gene: 3. The CDR3 loop reads CASSWGQGPDTQYF. The DNA for the CDR3 is TGTGCCAGCAGCTGGGGACAGGGCCCAGATACGCAGTATTTT.